The T cell receptor (beta chain) described here comes from a study of cytomegalovirus exposure and HLA in healthy donors. Study context: In an earlier analysis, approximately 120 million unique TCR beta sequences were found from 150 million to 200 million T cells. The study's findings and limits: HLA-A and HLA-B allele assignments for most subjects were reportedly predicted accurately using TCR beta sequences.

The CDR3 runs 13 residues. CDR1 and CDR2 from the germline V gene are MNHNS and SASEGT. The germline V and J ends were trimmed by 3 bases and 2 bases, with 8 bases remaining between them. Primers for the PCR totalled 60 Vbeta and 13 Jbeta. As handled by the study authors: Later, tens of millions of unique TCR beta chains were counted in an analysis, and roughly 11 million of them were shared. Method: immunoSEQ multiplex PCR; TCRdb's copy keeps in-frame clones and lacks some. The DNA gave D and trimming, while V, J and clone size come from that table. The sample lists about 180,000 clones, roughly 78% occurring once. This clone was recorded a few times. What it binds is not known.

This chain connects TRBV6-1 to TRBJ2-7; a possible D gene is TRBD1 (6 bases). The source material was PBMCs. The sequence was collected from a woman between 45 and 60 years old in good health and CMV-seropositive. CDR3 bases: TGTGCCAGCAGTGACCAGGGGCCCTACGAGCAGTACTTC. Encoded protein: CASSDQGPYEQYF.